Listed below are T cell receptor beta chains from one sample, sequenced in a study of CD8+ T cells in alopecia areata. Generated by immunoSEQ multiplex PCR, the TCRdb table keeps only in-frame clones and is missing some. This table holds some 170,000 clones, around 50% found once. The sequenced sample was CD4+ T cells sorted from blood, obtained at week 0. These TCRs come from a human donor with alopecia areata. Each CDR3 is given with its conserved first and last residue. The D gene is left open where the match is weak. A row's size may be missing; if present it is once, few, many or a size class.

j_call,v_call,clone_size,d_call,cdr3_nt,cdr3_aa
TRBJ2-3,TRBV7-2,NA,NA,TGTGCCAGCAGCATTGTTGGGGGGACGCAGTATTTT,CASSIVGGTQYF
TRBJ2-3,TRBV2,NA,NA,TGTGCCAGCAGCCAGGAGGTCACAGATACGCAGTATTTT,CASSQEVTDTQYF
TRBJ2-7,TRBV4-1,NA,NA,TGCGCCAGCAGCCAAGATAGCGCCTACGAGCAGTACTTC,CASSQDSAYEQYF
TRBJ1-5,TRBV4-2,few,TRBD1,TGTGCCAGCAGCCAAGCAGGGGGAAGCAATCAGCCCCAGCATTTT,CASSQAGGSNQPQHF
TRBJ2-6,TRBV11-2,many,NA,TGTGCCAGCAGCCTCTCCAACTCTGGGGCCAACGTCCTGACTTTC,CASSLSNSGANVLTF
TRBJ1-6,TRBV10-3,few,TRBD1,TGTGCCATCAGTGAACAGGACAGGGAACGGAATTCACCCCTCCACTTT,CAISEQDRERNSPLHF
TRBJ2-5,TRBV30,NA,NA,TGTGCCTGGACAGGGACCATGCAAGAGACCCAGTACTTC,CAWTGTMQETQYF
TRBJ2-7,TRBV5-1,NA,NA,TGCGCCAGCGGCACAAAGAACCCCTACAAGACGGGTTCCTACGAGCAGTACTTC,CASGTKNPYKTGSYEQYF
TRBJ2-4,TRBV7-2,NA,TRBD1,TGTGCCAGCAGCTCGGACAGGGCGGCCAAAAACATTCAGTACTTC,CASSSDRAAKNIQYF
TRBJ1-2,TRBV5-4,NA,NA,TGTGCCAGCAGCCCCTATCGGTGGGGGGGAACAGATGGCTACACCTTC,CASSPYRWGGTDGYTF
TRBJ1-1,TRBV4-1,NA,NA,TGCGCCAGCAGCCAACGAGGGGGACGGGGGAACACTGAAGCTTTCTTT,CASSQRGGRGNTEAFF
TRBJ1-1,TRBV4-1,NA,TRBD1,TGCGCCAGCAGCCAAGACCCACGACAGGGAACGGGGGCTGAAGCTTTCTTT,CASSQDPRQGTGAEAFF
TRBJ2-1,TRBV30,NA,NA,TGTGCCTGGAGTGTTATGGGGACGGGGAATGAGCAGTTCTTC,CAWSVMGTGNEQFF
TRBJ1-2,TRBV4-2,NA,NA,TGTGCCAGCAGCCAAGAGCCCCAGGCGGACTATGGCTACACCTTC,CASSQEPQADYGYTF
TRBJ1-1,TRBV10-2,few,TRBD1,TGCGCCAGCAGTGGACCGGGACAGGTGAACACTGAAGCTTTCTTT,CASSGPGQVNTEAFF
TRBJ1-5,TRBV15,NA,NA,TGTGCCACCAGCAGAGATAGGAATCAGCCCCAGCATTTT,CATSRDRNQPQHF
TRBJ2-5,TRBV6-5,NA,NA,TGTGCCAGCAGTATACAAGAGACCCAGTACTTC,CASSIQETQYF
TRBJ2-7,TRBV2,NA,NA,TGTGCCAGCAGTGACAGGGACTCCTACGAGCAGTACTTC,CASSDRDSYEQYF
TRBJ2-3,TRBV7-9,NA,TRBD1,TGTGCCAGCAGCTTAGATCCGGGACAGGGGCGAGATACGCAGTATTTT,CASSLDPGQGRDTQYF
TRBJ1-1,TRBV27,NA,NA,TGTGCCAGCAGTTTAGGCCCGAACACTGAAGCTTTCTTT,CASSLGPNTEAFF
TRBJ2-3,TRBV6-5,NA,NA,TGTGCCAGCAGTTACTCTGGGGTTGTAGGCACAGATACGCAGTATTTT,CASSYSGVVGTDTQYF
TRBJ2-7,TRBV29-1,NA,NA,TGCAGCGTTGTTCAGGGGGGATCCTACGAGCAGTACTTC,CSVVQGGSYEQYF
TRBJ2-5,TRBV29-1,NA,NA,TGCAGCGTTGAAGAGCTACATAGTACCCAGTACTTC,CSVEELHSTQYF
TRBJ1-1,TRBV30,NA,NA,TGTGCCTGGACAACGGGCAGGGAGACTGAAGCTTTCTTT,CAWTTGRETEAFF
TRBJ1-3,TRBV29-1,few,NA,TGCAGTGCCAAGCAGGGCACCATATATTTT,CSAKQGTIYF
TRBJ1-2,TRBV7-9,few,NA,TGTGCCAGCAGCGCCGAATCCCGAGGCAAGTATGGCTACACCTTC,CASSAESRGKYGYTF
TRBJ1-5,TRBV2,NA,NA,TGTGCCAGCAGTGACCAGTACAATCAGCCCCAGCATTTT,CASSDQYNQPQHF
TRBJ2-7,TRBV30,NA,TRBD1,TGTGCCTGGAGTGTAAAGGGGGCAGAGACCTACGAGCAGTACTTC,CAWSVKGAETYEQYF
TRBJ1-5,TRBV12-5,NA,NA,TGTGCTAGTGCCCCCGCAGGTCGGCAGCCCCAGCATTTT,CASAPAGRQPQHF
TRBJ1-5,TRBV30,NA,NA,TGTGCCTGGAGCGAACCTCTAGGGGAATTCAAGCCCCAGCATTTT,CAWSEPLGEFKPQHF
TRBJ2-7,TRBV7-2,NA,NA,TGTGCCAGCAGCTTAGGCAGGGTTTCCTACGAGCAGTACTTC,CASSLGRVSYEQYF